What follows are 19 T cell receptor beta chains derived from one specimen sequenced in a study of Tregs in tolerant kidney transplant recipients. TCRdb's copy holds only in-frame clones and misses some; the assay was immunoSEQ multiplex PCR. The sample contains some 66,000 clones, 92% of which appear only once. This specimen was CD8+ T cells from blood, taken before the transplant. The source of these receptors is a human donor who received a combined kidney and bone marrow transplant.

V usage is TRBV27 and J usage is TRBJ1-1; D not certain. There are 15 residues in the CDR3. Germline V gene sequence: CDR1 MNHEY, CDR2 SMNVEV (reference sequence). Deletions cut 7 bases from V and 0 bases from J, with 15 bases between. The CDR3 sequence is CASTISGGVNTEAFF. The CDR3 bases are TGTGCCAGCACCATTTCCGGCGGGGTGAACACTGAAGCTTTCTTT.

The chain combines TRBV7-6 with TRBJ1-2, with 10 positions matching TRBD1. With 5 bases clipped from V and 4 bases from J, the junction kept 7 bases outside the gene matches. This CDR3 is 15 amino acids long. The germline V gene encodes CDR1 SGHVS and CDR2 FNYEAQ. The CDR3 loop is CASSPGQGSSYGYTF. Here the CDR3 DNA reads TGTGCCAGCAGCCCGGGACAGGGGTCTTCCTATGGCTACACCTTC.

The V and J genes are TRBV4-2 and TRBJ2-3, with 9 bases lining up with TRBD2. The CDR3 has 20 amino acids. The V gene's germline CDR1 is LGHNA and CDR2 YNFKEQ. With 1 base clipped from V and 5 bases from J, the junction kept 19 bases outside the gene matches. The CDR3 DNA reads as TGTGCCAGCAGCCAAGGGTCGAGACTAGCGGTAGGTACAAGAGGAGATACGCAGTATTTT. Its protein product is CASSQGSRLAVGTRGDTQYF.

The chain joins TRBV4-3 to TRBJ2-7; D possibly corresponds to TRBD1 (6 bases). Germline CDR1 LGHNA, CDR2 YSLEER. V dropped 1 base and J dropped 2 bases, with 12 bases sitting between them. This CDR3 contains 15 residues. CDR3 sequence reads: CASSQGSTGPYEQYF. The DNA of the CDR3 is TGCGCCAGCAGCCAAGGGTCGACAGGTCCCTACGAGCAGTACTTC.

A few counts support this clone. V usage is TRBV7-6 and J usage is TRBJ1-5; possibly TRBD1 for D (6 bases). Trimming left V 1 base short and J 7 bases short, with 8 bases between. The CDR3 runs 13 residues. Germline V lookup: CDR1 SGHVS, CDR2 FNYEAQ. CDR3 sequence reads: CASSLDQGQPQHF. The DNA for the CDR3 is TGTGCCAGCAGCTTAGATCAGGGGCAGCCCCAGCATTTT.

The genes are TRBV19 and TRBJ2-1; maybe TRBD2 (6 bases). This CDR3 is 15 amino acids long. V lost 6 bases and J 0 bases, leaving 12 bases between the germline ends. Per germline, CDR1 LNHDA and CDR2 SQIVND (reference sequence). The CDR3, as DNA: TGTGCCAGTAGCCAGCGGGCGAGCTCCTACAATGAGCAGTTCTTC. Translating gives CASSQRASSYNEQFF.

This clone was picked up a small number of times. The chain uses TRBV19 and TRBJ1-1, with 8 positions matching TRBD1. V was pared by 4 bases and J by 1 base, with 2 bases of the junction left unmatched. The CDR3 runs to 14 residues. CDR1 and CDR2 from the germline V gene are LNHDA and SQIVND (reference sequence). DNA of the CDR3: TGTGCCAGTAGTACCGGGACAGGGAACACTGAAGCTTTCTTT. This encodes CASSTGTGNTEAFF.

As to this clone: One junction end disagrees with the germline gene, perhaps due to a read error. Other nucleotide sequences from this sample produce the same CDR3. The genes are TRBV28 and TRBJ1-6; 8 positions match TRBD1. The length of the CDR3 is 18 residues. Germline assignment: CDR1 MDHEN and CDR2 SYDVKM. The CDR3 loop is CASSLTAGGGINNSPLHF. The CDR3 DNA reads as TGTGCCAGCAGTTTAACGGCAGGGGGCGGAATAAATAATTCCCCCCTCCACTTT.

The V and J genes are TRBV29-1 and TRBJ2-7, with D tentatively TRBD2 (5 bases). The V end was cut by 0 bases, the J end by 1 base, with 7 bases between. The CDR3 is 13 residues long. Germline V gives CDR1 SQVTM, CDR2 ANQGSEA. CDR3 DNA: TGCAGCGTTGAAGATGAGGGTTCCTACGAGCAGTACTTC. This translates into CSVEDEGSYEQYF.

The rearrangement links TRBV11-3 to TRBJ1-2, with TRBD1 identical over 11 bases. The CDR3 has 12 residues. V shed 6 bases and J 6 bases; nucleotides not matched to a gene: 0. The germline CDR1 and CDR2 sequences are SGHNT and YENEEA. In DNA, the CDR3 is TGTGCCAGCAGGGGACAGGGGGATGGCTACACCTTC. This sequence encodes CASRGQGDGYTF.

This chain links TRBV4-3 with TRBJ1-1; no clear D gene. Trimming removed 0 bases at V and 1 base at J, with 9 bases between. The germline V gene encodes CDR1 LGHNA and CDR2 YSLEER. The CDR3 consists of 15 residues. In DNA, the CDR3 is TGCGCCAGCAGCCAAGACGCGGGTGGGAACACTGAAGCTTTCTTT. Translating it yields CASSQDAGGNTEAFF.

V usage is TRBV5-8 and J usage is TRBJ1-6; perhaps TRBD1 as D (5 bases). The length of the CDR3 is 16 residues. Trimming took off 1 base at V and 7 bases at J, with 15 bases between the two ends. The germline CDR1 and CDR2 sequences are SGHTS and YDEGEE. This CDR3 reads CASSLRGYGQNSPLHF. As DNA, the CDR3 is TGTGCCAGCAGCTTGAGGGGTTACGGGCAGAATTCACCCCTCCACTTT.

This clone was picked up one time. The rearrangement uses TRBV27 and TRBJ1-2, with 7 bases aligning to TRBD1. The V gene's germline CDR1 is MNHEY and CDR2 SMNVEV (reference sequence). The J segment lost 1 base and the V segment lost 3 bases, leaving 11 bases of the junction unmatched. This CDR3 region has 17 residues. The CDR3 DNA sequence: TGTGCCAGCAGTTTCCCACAGGGGACGTCATTTAACTATGGCTACACCTTC. This sequence encodes CASSFPQGTSFNYGYTF.

This clone was picked up many times. The chain recombines TRBV4-3 with TRBJ2-7; TRBD1 agrees at 9 bases. The germline V gene encodes CDR1 LGHNA and CDR2 YSLEER. This CDR3 has 15 residues. V shed 4 bases, J shed 4 bases, and the junction held 8 bases outside the gene matches. CDR3 DNA: TGCGCCAGCAGCCCAGAACCGGGACAGGGTTACGAGCAGTACTTC. Translation gives CASSPEPGQGYEQYF.

This clone appeared a few times. DNA for the CDR3: TGTGCCATCAGTGAGGACAGGGGGCGGTACGAGCAGTACTTC. It encodes CAISEDRGRYEQYF. J is TRBJ2-7 and V is TRBV10-3, with 10 bases fitting TRBD1. The CDR3 is made up of 14 amino acids. V shed 2 bases, J shed 4 bases, and the junction held 2 bases outside the gene matches. Germline CDR1 reads ENHRY; CDR2 reads SYGVKD.

V gene TRBV6-6 combines with J gene TRBJ2-1; 9 bases are a match to TRBD2. CDR1 is MNHNY, CDR2 SVGAGI, per germline (reference sequence). Trimming removed 10 bases from V and 7 bases from J; junction bases left unmatched: 11. This CDR3 has 14 residues. The CDR3 region is CATSGTSNFNEQFF. The DNA of the CDR3 is TGTGCCACCTCCGGGACTAGCAATTTTAATGAGCAGTTCTTC.

Here the CDR3 reads CASSPPVQGGNGYTF. The CDR3 DNA reads TGTGCCAGCTCACCACCGGTACAGGGGGGAAATGGCTACACCTTC. The V call is TRBV18, the J call TRBJ1-2; 8 bases align to TRBD1. CDR1 and CDR2 from the germline V gene are KGHSH and LQKENI. CDR3 length: 15 amino acids. V lost 0 bases, J lost 6 bases, and 6 bases stayed unmatched. The full variable domain, its missing parts supplied by reference TRBV18 and TRBJ1-2, is NAGVMQNPRHLVRRRGQEARLRCSPMKGHSHVYWYRQLPEEGLKFMVYLQKENIIDESGMPKERFSAEFPKEGPSILRIQQVVRGDSAAYFCASSPPVQGGNGYTFGSGTRLTVV.

Concerning this clone itself: This specimen includes other DNA sequences encoding the same CDR3. The chain combines TRBV6-5 with TRBJ1-6; D remains ambiguous. Germline V CDR1 and CDR2: MNHEY, SVGAGI. The length of the CDR3 is 14 residues. The germline V and J ends were trimmed by 4 bases and 7 bases, with 11 bases remaining between them. The CDR3 DNA sequence: TGTGCCAGCAGTTGGAGGGTTCGGAATTCACCCCTCCACTTT. The encoded protein is CASSWRVRNSPLHF.

The count of this clone is one. The chain links TRBV30 to TRBJ2-3, with 9 bases matching TRBD2. The CDR3 consists of 16 residues. Germline V CDR1 and CDR2: GTSNPN, SVGIG (reference sequence). With V trimmed by 0 bases and J by 2 bases, 6 bases remained unmatched. The CDR3 nucleotides are TGTGCCTGGAGTGTAGGGACTAGCTCATACACAGATACGCAGTATTTT. Its protein is CAWSVGTSSYTDTQYF.